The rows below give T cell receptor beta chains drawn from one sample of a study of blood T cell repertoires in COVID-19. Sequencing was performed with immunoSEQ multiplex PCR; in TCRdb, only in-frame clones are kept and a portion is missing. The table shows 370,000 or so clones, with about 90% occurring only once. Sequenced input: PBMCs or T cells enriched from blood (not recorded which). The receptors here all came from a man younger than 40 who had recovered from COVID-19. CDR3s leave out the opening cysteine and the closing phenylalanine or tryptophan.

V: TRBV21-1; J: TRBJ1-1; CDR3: ASSRTRGRGTEAF
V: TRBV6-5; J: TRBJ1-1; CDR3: ASSYLGGNTEAF
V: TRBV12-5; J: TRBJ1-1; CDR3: ASGFWLFGGGTEAF
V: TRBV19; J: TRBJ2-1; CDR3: ASSIRGLAGAYNEQF
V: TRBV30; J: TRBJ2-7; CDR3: AWITGGSSYEQY
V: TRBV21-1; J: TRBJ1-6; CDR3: ASSFHPGLGSSYNSPLH
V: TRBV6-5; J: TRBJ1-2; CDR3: ASSPYRGSVGYT
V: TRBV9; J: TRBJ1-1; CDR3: ATLRKGGREDTEAF
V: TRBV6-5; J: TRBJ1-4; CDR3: ASSLGQYNEKLF
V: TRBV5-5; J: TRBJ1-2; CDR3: ASSLEQHNYGYT
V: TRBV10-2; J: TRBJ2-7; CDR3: ASSKQGLTYEQY
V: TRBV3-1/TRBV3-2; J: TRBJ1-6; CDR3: ASSQEGQGFNSPLH
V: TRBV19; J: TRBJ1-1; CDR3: ASSILTEPLLNTEAF
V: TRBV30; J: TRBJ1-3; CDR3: AWSPPMGGFSGNTIY